The 13 T cell receptor beta chains below come from one sample, sequenced in a study of T cell changes during pregnancy in multiple sclerosis. The repertoire was sequenced with immunoSEQ multiplex PCR; TCRdb's copy has only in-frame clones and lacks some. The table has about 70,000 clones, approximately 92% seen once. The sequenced sample was peripheral blood, obtained in the second trimester of pregnancy. The receptors come from a female donor in good health, enrolled as a control in a pregnancy study.

The chain recombines TRBV2 with TRBJ2-6; D perhaps matches TRBD2 (7 bases). The germline V gene encodes CDR1 SNHLY and CDR2 FYNNEI. This CDR3 is built from 20 residues. V shed 3 bases and J shed 0 bases, with 21 bases lying between them. The CDR3 coding sequence is TGTGCCAGCAGTGATCGGGGGGCAAGATACGAGAACTCTGGGGCCAACGTCCTGACTTTC. It encodes CASSDRGARYENSGANVLTF.

The rearrangement uses TRBV6-5 and TRBJ1-3; 7 bases match TRBD1. The CDR3 has 16 residues. Germline V lookup: CDR1 MNHEY, CDR2 SVGAGI. The V segment lost 3 bases and the J segment 0 bases; nucleotides outside the gene matches: 5. CDR3 sequence (DNA): TGTGCCAGCAGTTATTCACAGGGGAGCTCTGGAAACACCATATATTTT. Encoded protein: CASSYSQGSSGNTIYF.

V is TRBV15 and J is TRBJ2-7; tentative D call: TRBD2 (7 bases). The CDR3 consists of 15 residues. Looked up from germline, CDR1 is LNHNV and CDR2 is YYDKDF (reference sequence). V was cut by 5 bases and J by 2 bases, with 16 bases left in between. The CDR3 loop reads CATSPGAGATYEQYF. CDR3 coding DNA: TGTGCCACCAGCCCAGGGGCGGGGGCCACCTACGAGCAGTACTTC.

The chain recombines TRBV6-5 with TRBJ2-7, with 7 bases fitting TRBD1. The trim removed 6 bases at V and 0 bases at J, leaving 5 bases unmatched. The CDR3 is 14 amino acids. Germline lookup yields CDR1 MNHEY and CDR2 SVGAGI. For the CDR3, the DNA is TGTGCCAGCAGATCGACAGGGCTCTCCTACGAGCAGTACTTC. Protein: CASRSTGLSYEQYF.

V is TRBV7-8 and J is TRBJ1-2; D might be TRBD1 (6 bases). This CDR3 contains 14 residues. CDR1 and CDR2 (germline): SGHVS, FQNEAQ. Trimming left V 5 bases short and J 0 bases short, with 10 bases between. This CDR3 is CASSIGTTNYGYTF. CDR3 DNA: TGTGCCAGCAGCATTGGGACAACTAACTATGGCTACACCTTC. The full variable domain, its missing parts supplied by reference TRBV7-8 and TRBJ1-2, is GAGVSQSPRYKVAKRGQDVALRCDPISGHVSLFWYQQALGQGPEFLTYFQNEAQLDKSGLPSDRFFAERPEGSVSTLKIQRTQQEDSAVYLCASSIGTTNYGYTFGSGTRLTVV.

The chain joins TRBV7-3 to TRBJ1-2; 8 nucleotides match TRBD1. Germline CDR1 SGHTA, CDR2 FQGTGA. The CDR3 is made up of 13 amino acids. With 5 bases clipped from V and 6 bases from J, the junction kept 5 bases outside the gene matches. CDR3 coding DNA: TGTGCCAGCAGCCAACAGGGGGGAGATGGCTACACCTTC. It is translated as CASSQQGGDGYTF.

The table lists this clone with a few counts. V gene TRBV27 combines with J gene TRBJ1-4; a weak D match, TRBD1 (6 bases). Deletions cut 4 bases from V and 0 bases from J, with 15 bases between. The CDR3 is 17 amino acids. Germline loops: CDR1 MNHEY, CDR2 SMNVEV (reference sequence). Here the CDR3 reads CASSSFATGATNEKLFF. The DNA for the CDR3 is TGTGCCAGCAGTTCATTCGCGACAGGTGCAACTAATGAAAAACTGTTTTTT.

The rearrangement uses TRBV19 and TRBJ1-4; D is undetermined. The CDR3 covers 11 residues. CDR1 is LNHDA, CDR2 SQIVND, per germline (reference sequence). V was cut by 7 bases and J by 14 bases, with 14 bases left in between. The CDR3 nucleotides read TGTGCCAGTACCCAGGACGGAGGGCTGTTTTTT. It codes for CASTQDGGLFF.

The genes are TRBV11-2 and TRBJ2-1; perhaps TRBD2 as D (6 bases). CDR1 is SGHAT, CDR2 FQNNGV, per germline. The CDR3 is made up of 15 amino acids. V lost 5 bases to trimming and J lost 1 base, with 12 bases between them. CDR3 amino acids: CASSQNGGSYNEQFF. The CDR3, as DNA: TGTGCCAGCAGCCAAAACGGGGGTTCCTACAATGAGCAGTTCTTC.

The rearrangement joins TRBV6-1 to TRBJ2-7, with a possible D match to TRBD2 (6 bases). The CDR3 length is 14 residues. The germline V and J ends were trimmed by 4 bases and 0 bases, with 10 bases remaining between them. CDR1 is MNHNS and CDR2 is SASEGT in the germline V gene. The CDR3 protein is CASSAWDSSYEQYF. CDR3 sequence (DNA): TGTGCCAGCAGTGCTTGGGACTCCTCCTACGAGCAGTACTTC.

For the CDR3, the DNA is TGCGCCAGCAGCTTACCCGGGACAGGGGTCCGGAATGAGCAGTTCTTC. Translated, it gives CASSLPGTGVRNEQFF. The V and J genes are TRBV5-1 and TRBJ2-1; 10 nucleotides line up with TRBD1. V was clipped by 2 bases and J by 7 bases; unmatched bases: 9. There are 16 residues in the CDR3. CDR1 is SGHRS and CDR2 is YFSETQ in the germline V gene.

The rearrangement uses TRBV7-8 and TRBJ2-5; unclear D gene. Germline V lookup: CDR1 SGHVS, CDR2 FQNEAQ. The CDR3 is 14 amino acids. The V gene lost 5 bases and the J gene lost 0 bases, with 10 bases spanning the gap. CDR3: CASSDTSYQETQYF. The CDR3 nucleotides read TGTGCCAGCAGCGATACATCGTACCAAGAGACCCAGTACTTC.

The chain joins TRBV25-1 to TRBJ1-2; TRBD1 aligns across 8 bases. V dropped 2 bases and J dropped 7; count of bases not matched to a gene: 9. The CDR3 has 15 amino acids. Germline CDR1 is MGHDK and CDR2 is SYGVNS. The CDR3 DNA is TGTGCCAGCAGTGAAGGGACAGGCAGGAAGGGTGGCTACACCTTC. Its protein product is CASSEGTGRKGGYTF.